The 16 T cell receptor beta chains below all came from one sample that was sequenced in a study of response to subunit inactivated influenza vaccine. TCRdb fed the RT-PCR reads into MiXCR, producing one record per CDR3 protein. Of a few hundred thousand distinct CDR3 sequences listed, less than 7.5% are singletons. Source: PBMCs from blood, taken around 25 months after vaccination. Receptor source: a man aged 50-75 years who received an inactivated influenza vaccine.

This clonotype was observed many times. CDR3 residues: CASSLSSVQETQYF. CDR3 nucleotide sequence: TGTGCCAGCAGTTTATCGTCCGTCCAAGAGACCCAGTACTTC. The gene calls are TRBV12-3 or TRBV12-4 and TRBJ2-5; D ambiguous. Trimming took 2 bases from V and 1 from J, leaving 8 bases between them. This CDR3 spans 14 amino acids.

The J gene is TRBJ2-7, the V gene TRBV27; the D is unclear. The CDR3 has 13 residues. The V gene lost 3 bases and the J gene lost 3 bases, with 9 bases spanning the gap. Germline V gives CDR1 MNHEY, CDR2 SMNVEV (reference sequence). The CDR3 reads CASSFGLNYEQYF. CDR3 DNA sequence: TGTGCCAGCAGTTTTGGTCTGAACTACGAGCAGTACTTC.

This clonotype has more than one count but fewer than ten. This rearrangement joins TRBV10-2 to TRBJ2-7; TRBD2 is a possible D gene (6 bases). Trimming left V 4 bases short and J 2 bases short, with 9 bases between. Germline V gives CDR1 WSHSY, CDR2 SAAADI. CDR3 length: 13 amino acids. The CDR3 loop reads CASSGRDPYEQYF. Here the CDR3 DNA reads TGCGCCAGCAGTGGGAGGGACCCCTACGAGCAGTACTTC.

This clonotype showed up just a few times. The CDR3 loop is CSANPVSTQYF. The CDR3 DNA sequence: TGCAGTGCCAATCCTGTTTCTACGCAGTATTTT. The chain employs TRBV20-1 and TRBJ2-3; D call uncertain. The germline gives CDR1 DFQATT, CDR2 SNEGSKA (reference sequence). The CDR3 contains 11 residues. Between the trimmed V and J ends, which lost 6 bases and 8 bases, there was a span of 12 bases.

This clonotype was counted ten times or more. The chain recombines TRBV5-1 with TRBJ2-3, with TRBD1 matching over 7 bases. Trimming removed 0 bases from V and 4 bases from J; junction bases left unmatched: 2. The V gene's germline CDR1 is SGHRS and CDR2 YFSETQ. This CDR3 contains 14 residues. This CDR3 reads CASSLGQGSDTQYF. The CDR3 coding sequence is TGCGCCAGCAGCTTGGGACAGGGATCAGATACGCAGTATTTT. Supplemented by reference TRBV5-1 and TRBJ2-3, the full variable domain reads KAGVTQTPRYLIKTRGQQVTLSCSPISGHRSVSWYQQTPGQGLQFLFEYFSETQRNKGNFPGRFSGRQFSNSRSEMNVSTLELGDSALYLCASSLGQGSDTQYFGPGTRLTVL.

Only a few counts were recorded for this clonotype. This sequence joins TRBV5-1 and TRBJ2-7; D might be TRBD1 or TRBD2, each matching 5 bases. CDR1 and CDR2 from the germline V gene are SGHRS and YFSETQ. V lost 0 bases and J lost 5, with 12 bases in between. This CDR3 has 14 residues. CDR3 residues: CASSLGGDLHEQYF. Here the CDR3 DNA reads TGCGCCAGCAGCTTGGGAGGGGATTTACACGAGCAGTACTTC.

This clonotype was counted a few times. The chain uses TRBV7-2 and TRBJ1-2, with unresolved D. Looked up from germline, CDR1 is SGHTA and CDR2 is FQGNSA. This CDR3 spans 14 amino acids. Trimming removed 2 bases from V and 5 bases from J, with 12 bases in between. The CDR3 DNA reads TGTGCCAGCAGCTTACCTTGGCAAGGGTATGGCTACACCTTC. It is translated as CASSLPWQGYGYTF.

This clonotype was seen at least ten times. This chain links TRBV7-9 with TRBJ2-1, with TRBD1 matching over 7 bases. The CDR3 totals 15 residues. In germline, CDR1 is SEHNR, CDR2 FQNEAQ (reference sequence). The trim removed 6 bases at V and 7 bases at J, leaving 12 bases unmatched. CDR3 protein: CASSLTGRGNNEQFF. In DNA, the CDR3 is TGTGCCAGCAGTTTAACCGGCAGGGGGAATAATGAGCAGTTCTTC.

The chain links TRBV7-9 to TRBJ2-3; D unresolved. V lost 4 bases and J 0 bases, leaving 8 bases between the germline ends. Germline lookup yields CDR1 SEHNR and CDR2 FQNEAQ (reference sequence). The CDR3 consists of 14 residues. CDR3 sequence: CASSSMVSTDTQYF. CDR3 coding DNA: TGTGCCAGCAGCTCCATGGTGAGCACAGATACGCAGTATTTT.

This clonotype was found a few times. The chain combines TRBV7-2 with TRBJ2-7; no definite D call. Per the germline V gene, CDR1 is SGHTA and CDR2 is FQGNSA. CDR3 size: 15 residues. V gave up 5 bases and J gave up 6 bases, with 20 bases separating them. Here the CDR3 reads CASSQTWGTKGEQYF. DNA for the CDR3: TGTGCCAGCAGCCAAACCTGGGGTACCAAGGGCGAGCAGTACTTC.

This clonotype was seen a few times. This CDR3 is CSVRDRAYEQYF. As DNA, the CDR3 is TGCAGCGTCCGGGACAGAGCCTACGAGCAGTACTTC. The rearrangement links TRBV29-1 to TRBJ2-7, with TRBD1 matching over 7 bases. The CDR3 has 12 residues. With 6 bases clipped from V and 2 bases from J, the junction kept 4 bases outside the gene matches. Germline-derived CDR1 and CDR2 are SQVTM and ANQGSEA.

The chain is built from TRBV3-1 and TRBJ2-2, with D maybe TRBD2 (6 bases). The germline V gene encodes CDR1 LGHDT and CDR2 YNNKEL (reference sequence). The CDR3 has 15 residues. The V gene lost 4 bases and the J gene lost 7 bases, with 16 bases spanning the gap. The CDR3 DNA sequence: TGTGCCAGCAGCCGCCCCGGGACTTCGAGCGGGGAGCTGTTTTTT. As protein: CASSRPGTSSGELFF.

This sequence joins TRBV2 and TRBJ2-3; D remains unclear. Per germline, CDR1 SNHLY and CDR2 FYNNEI. V shed 5 bases and J shed 0 bases, with 18 bases lying between them. This CDR3 has 17 amino acids. The CDR3: CASSFNSGTSSTDTQYF. CDR3 DNA: TGTGCCAGCAGTTTTAATTCAGGTACCTCTAGCACAGATACGCAGTATTTT.

This clonotype has more than one count but fewer than ten. The CDR3 region is CASSQAGAGYNEQFF. The CDR3 region has the DNA TGTGCCAGCAGCCAAGCGGGGGCGGGCTACAATGAGCAGTTCTTC. J is TRBJ2-1 and V is TRBV3-1; D is possibly TRBD1 or TRBD2 (6 bases each). V lost 1 base to trimming and J lost 3 bases, with 10 bases between them. Germline loops: CDR1 LGHDT, CDR2 YNNKEL (reference sequence). The CDR3 consists of 15 residues.

This clonotype showed up just a few times. The V and J genes are TRBV3-1 and TRBJ1-1, with D tentatively TRBD1 (6 bases). V lost 1 base, J lost 4 bases, and 10 bases lay in between. Germline CDR1 reads LGHDT; CDR2 reads YNNKEL (reference sequence). The CDR3 is 14 residues long. The CDR3 DNA sequence: TGTGCCAGCAGCCAAGTAGGGGGTAGCACTGAAGCTTTCTTT. It yields the protein CASSQVGGSTEAFF.

There are a few counts of this clonotype. The CDR3 DNA sequence: TGTGCCAGCAGTGGTCCGGGACTTACGAATTCACCCCTCCACTTT. It is translated as CASSGPGLTNSPLHF. This chain uses TRBV2 with TRBJ1-6; possibly TRBD1 for D (5 bases). Germline CDR1 is SNHLY and CDR2 is FYNNEI. CDR3 length: 15 residues. Trimming cost V 4 bases and J 7 bases, with 14 bases left between them.